This TCR beta chain is drawn from a study of blood T cell repertoires in COVID-19. Recruits, aged 18 to 89 years, lived in around 24 US areas. In assigning cohorts, the study relied on participant-reported clinical history. Recovery meant two consecutive negative NP/OP PCR tests, professional clearance, or resolved symptoms. Germline V gene sequence: CDR1 LGHDT, CDR2 YNNKEL (reference sequence). The germline V and J ends were trimmed by 8 bases and 8 bases, with 13 bases remaining between them. This CDR3 is 12 amino acids long. As processed by the authors: For nucleated cells, counts were estimated from reference gene primer amplification. Profiled with immunoSEQ multiplex PCR; TCRdb holds only in-frame clones, not every one. The DNA gave D and trimming, while V, J and clone size come from that table. Among approximately 280,000 clones listed, roughly 91% were seen once.

Sequencing was carried out using PBMCs or T cells enriched from blood (not recorded which). This clonotype originated in a woman aged 60 to 75 who had recovered from COVID-19. The chain has TRBV3-1 (or the pseudogene TRBV3-2) and TRBJ1-3; D remains unclear. The CDR3 loop reads CASGGRWDTIYF. The CDR3 DNA is TGTGCCAGCGGAGGTCGGTGGGACACCATATATTTT.